The present TCR beta chain was sequenced within a study of shared clonotypes between healthy human individuals. The run depth of the assay was deep. Clones were read by immunoSEQ multiplex PCR, and TCRdb kept only the in-frame ones, dropping some. This table has hundreds of thousands of clones, around three quarters appearing once. The germline V and J ends were trimmed by 8 bases and 0 bases, with 7 bases remaining between them. Germline CDR1 and CDR2: LNHDA and SQIVND (reference sequence). This CDR3 spans 13 amino acids. Sequencing was carried out using PBMCs. The V and J genes are TRBV19 and TRBJ1-4; possibly TRBD1 for D (6 bases). This clonotype was sampled from a woman aged 40 to 50 in good health. Some clones in this sample may be carry-over from other donors' samples. The chain's CDR3 is CASGTSTNEKLFF. CDR3 coding DNA: TGTGCCAGTGGGACATCAACTAATGAAAAACTGTTTTTT. Full variable domain (rest looked up from reference TRBV19 and TRBJ1-4): DGGITQSPKYLFRKEGQNVTLSCEQNLNHDAMYWYRQDPGQGLRLIYYSQIVNDFQKGDIAEGYSVSREKKESFPLTVTSAQKNPTAFYLCASGTSTNEKLFFGSGTQLSVL.